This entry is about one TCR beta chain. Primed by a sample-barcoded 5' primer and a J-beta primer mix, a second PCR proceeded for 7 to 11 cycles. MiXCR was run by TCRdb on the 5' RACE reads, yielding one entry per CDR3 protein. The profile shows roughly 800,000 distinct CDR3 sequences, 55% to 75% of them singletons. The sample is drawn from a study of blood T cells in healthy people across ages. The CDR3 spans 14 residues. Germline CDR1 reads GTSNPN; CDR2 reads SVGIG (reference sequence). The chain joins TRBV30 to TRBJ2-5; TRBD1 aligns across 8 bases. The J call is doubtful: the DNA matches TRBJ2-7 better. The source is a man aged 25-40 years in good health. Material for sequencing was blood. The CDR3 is CAWSLGQGTHEQYF. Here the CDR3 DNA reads TGTGCCTGGAGTCTAGGACAGGGTACTCACGAGCAGTACTTC.